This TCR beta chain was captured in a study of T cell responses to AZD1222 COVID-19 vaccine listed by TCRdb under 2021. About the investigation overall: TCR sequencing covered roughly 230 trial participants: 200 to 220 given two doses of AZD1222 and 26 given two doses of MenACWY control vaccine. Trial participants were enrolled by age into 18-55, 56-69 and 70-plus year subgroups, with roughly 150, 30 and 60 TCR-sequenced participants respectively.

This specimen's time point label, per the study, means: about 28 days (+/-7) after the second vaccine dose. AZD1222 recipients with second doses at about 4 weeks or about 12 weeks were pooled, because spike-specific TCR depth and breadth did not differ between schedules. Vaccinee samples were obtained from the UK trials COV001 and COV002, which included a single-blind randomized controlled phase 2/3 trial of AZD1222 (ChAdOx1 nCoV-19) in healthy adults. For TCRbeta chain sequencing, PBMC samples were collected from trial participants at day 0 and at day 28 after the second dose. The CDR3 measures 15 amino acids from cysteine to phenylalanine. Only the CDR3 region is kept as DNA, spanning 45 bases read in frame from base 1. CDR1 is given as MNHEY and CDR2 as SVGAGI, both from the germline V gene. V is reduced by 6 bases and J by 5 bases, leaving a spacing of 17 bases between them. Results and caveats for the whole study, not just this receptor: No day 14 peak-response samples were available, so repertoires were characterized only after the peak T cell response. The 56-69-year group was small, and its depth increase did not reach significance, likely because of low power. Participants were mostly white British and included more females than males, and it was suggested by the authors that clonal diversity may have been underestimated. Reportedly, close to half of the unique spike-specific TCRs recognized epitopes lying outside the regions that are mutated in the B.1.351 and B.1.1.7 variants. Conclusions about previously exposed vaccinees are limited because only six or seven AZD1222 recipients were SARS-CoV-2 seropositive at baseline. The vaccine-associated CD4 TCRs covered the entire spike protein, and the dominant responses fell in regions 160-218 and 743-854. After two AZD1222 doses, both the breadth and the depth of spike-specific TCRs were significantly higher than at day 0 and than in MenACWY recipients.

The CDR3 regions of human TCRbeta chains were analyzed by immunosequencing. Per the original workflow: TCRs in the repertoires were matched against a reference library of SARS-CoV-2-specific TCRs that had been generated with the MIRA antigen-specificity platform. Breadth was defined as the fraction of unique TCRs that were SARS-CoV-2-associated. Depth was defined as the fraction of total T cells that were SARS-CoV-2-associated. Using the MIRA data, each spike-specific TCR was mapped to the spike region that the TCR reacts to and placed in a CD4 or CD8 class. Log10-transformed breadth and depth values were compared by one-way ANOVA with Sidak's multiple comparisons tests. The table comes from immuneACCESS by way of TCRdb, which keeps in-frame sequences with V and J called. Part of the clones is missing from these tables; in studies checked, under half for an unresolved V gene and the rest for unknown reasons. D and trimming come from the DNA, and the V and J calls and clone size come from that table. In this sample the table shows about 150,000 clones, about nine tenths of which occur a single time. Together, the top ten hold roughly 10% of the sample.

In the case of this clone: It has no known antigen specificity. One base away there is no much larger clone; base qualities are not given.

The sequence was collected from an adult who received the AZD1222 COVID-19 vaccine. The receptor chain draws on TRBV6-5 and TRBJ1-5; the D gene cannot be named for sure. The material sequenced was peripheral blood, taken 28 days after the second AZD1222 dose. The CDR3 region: CASRETPGRDQPQHF. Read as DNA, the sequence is TGTGCCAGCAGAGAGACCCCCGGAAGGGATCAGCCCCAGCATTTT.